This T cell receptor beta chain was identified in a study of cytomegalovirus exposure and HLA in healthy donors. The wider study: Genotyping showed 70% to 90% of roughly 400 donors falling in the Caucasian-associated ancestry cluster.

In the case of this clone: Its antigen is unidentified.

This CDR3 is built from 14 residues. Germline V lookup: CDR1 MNHEY, CDR2 SMNVEV (reference sequence). Trimming cost V 3 bases and J 5 bases; bases outside gene matches: 3. PCR used 60 Vbeta primers and 13 Jbeta primers. Sequenced by immunoSEQ multiplex PCR; TCRdb stores in-frame clones only, minus some. The sample includes around 130,000 clones, under 85% of them seen just once. The study's findings and limits: Rarity characterized most TCR sequences, yet some public TCRs appeared in many donors.

The clonotype was recovered from a boy between 5 and 17 years old in good health and CMV-seronegative. The rearrangement uses TRBV27 and TRBJ2-2, with 7 positions matching TRBD2. The source material was PBMCs. This CDR3 reads CASSFAGVTGELFF. The CDR3 region has the DNA TGTGCCAGCAGTTTTGCGGGGGTGACCGGGGAGCTGTTTTTT.